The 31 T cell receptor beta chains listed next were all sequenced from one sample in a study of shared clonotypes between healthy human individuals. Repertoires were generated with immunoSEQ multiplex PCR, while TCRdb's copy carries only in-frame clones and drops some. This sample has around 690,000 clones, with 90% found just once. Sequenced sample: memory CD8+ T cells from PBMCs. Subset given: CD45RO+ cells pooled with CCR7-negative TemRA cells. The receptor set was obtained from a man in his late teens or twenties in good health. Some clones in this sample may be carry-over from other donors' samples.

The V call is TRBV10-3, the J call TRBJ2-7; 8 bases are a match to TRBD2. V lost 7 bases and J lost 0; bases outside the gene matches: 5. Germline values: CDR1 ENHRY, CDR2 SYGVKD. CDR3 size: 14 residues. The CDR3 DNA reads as TGTGCCATCAAGGGACTAGGCCCCTCCTACGAGCAGTACTTC. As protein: CAIKGLGPSYEQYF.

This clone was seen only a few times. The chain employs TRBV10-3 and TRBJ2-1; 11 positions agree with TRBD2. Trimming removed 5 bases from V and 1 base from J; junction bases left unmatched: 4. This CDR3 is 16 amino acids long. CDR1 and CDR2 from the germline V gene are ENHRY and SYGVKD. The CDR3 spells CAISPRLAGSYNEQFF. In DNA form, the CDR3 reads TGTGCCATCAGTCCCCGACTAGCGGGGTCCTACAATGAGCAGTTCTTC.

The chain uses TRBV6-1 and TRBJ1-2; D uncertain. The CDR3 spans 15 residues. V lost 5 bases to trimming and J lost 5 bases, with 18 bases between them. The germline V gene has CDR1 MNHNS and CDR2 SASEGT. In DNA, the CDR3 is TGTGCCAGCAGTTCCCTGACGGCAGCCCTTTATGGCTACACCTTC. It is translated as CASSSLTAALYGYTF.

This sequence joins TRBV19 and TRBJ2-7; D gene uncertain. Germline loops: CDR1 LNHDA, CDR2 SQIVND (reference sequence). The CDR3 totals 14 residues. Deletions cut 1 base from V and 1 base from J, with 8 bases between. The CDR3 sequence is CASSIGWGSYEQYF. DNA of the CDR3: TGTGCCAGTAGTATAGGTTGGGGTTCCTACGAGCAGTACTTC.

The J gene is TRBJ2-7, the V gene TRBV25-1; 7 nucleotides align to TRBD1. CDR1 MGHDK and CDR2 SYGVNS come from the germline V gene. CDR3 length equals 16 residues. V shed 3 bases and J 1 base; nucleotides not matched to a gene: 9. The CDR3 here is CASSDPTGPESYEQYF. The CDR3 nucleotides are TGTGCCAGCAGTGATCCGACAGGGCCAGAATCCTACGAGCAGTACTTC.

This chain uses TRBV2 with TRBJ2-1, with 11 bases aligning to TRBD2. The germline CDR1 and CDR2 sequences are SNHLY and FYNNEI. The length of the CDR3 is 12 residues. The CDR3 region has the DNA TGTTTACTAGCGGGAGCCTACAATGAGCAGTTCTTC. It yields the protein CLLAGAYNEQFF.

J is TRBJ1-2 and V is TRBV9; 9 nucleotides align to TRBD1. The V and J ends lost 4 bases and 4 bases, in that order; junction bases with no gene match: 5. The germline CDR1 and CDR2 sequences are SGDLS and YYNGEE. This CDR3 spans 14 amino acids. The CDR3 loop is CASSPRDRVYGYTF. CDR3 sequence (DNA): TGTGCCAGCAGCCCGCGGGACAGGGTCTATGGCTACACCTTC.

The CDR3 DNA reads as TGTGCCAGCGTAACAAACCGGGACAGCAACACTGAAGCTTTCTTT. Translated, it gives CASVTNRDSNTEAFF. The rearrangement uses TRBV6-6 and TRBJ1-1; 7 nucleotides agree with TRBD1. The junction had 11 bases not matched to a gene; V was cut back by 8 bases and J by 2 bases. Germline CDR1 reads MNHNY; CDR2 reads SVGAGI (reference sequence). The CDR3 totals 15 residues.

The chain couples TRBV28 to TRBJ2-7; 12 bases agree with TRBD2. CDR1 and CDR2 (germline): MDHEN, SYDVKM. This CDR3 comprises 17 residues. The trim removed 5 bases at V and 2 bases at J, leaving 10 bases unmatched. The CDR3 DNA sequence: TGTGCCAGCAGTACCCGCCGGACTAGCGGGAACACCTACGAGCAGTACTTC. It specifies CASSTRRTSGNTYEQYF.

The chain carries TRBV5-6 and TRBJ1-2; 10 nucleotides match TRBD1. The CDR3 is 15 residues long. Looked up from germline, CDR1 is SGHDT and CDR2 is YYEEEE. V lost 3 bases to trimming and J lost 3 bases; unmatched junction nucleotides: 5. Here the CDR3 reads CASSSKTGGDYGYTF. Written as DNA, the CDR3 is TGTGCCAGCAGCTCTAAGACAGGGGGCGACTATGGCTACACCTTC. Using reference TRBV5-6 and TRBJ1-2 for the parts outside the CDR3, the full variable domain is DAGVTQSPTHLIKTRGQQVTLRCSPKSGHDTVSWYQQALGQGPQFIFQYYEEEERQRGNFPDRFSGHQFPNYSSELNVNALLLGDSALYLCASSSKTGGDYGYTFGSGTRLTVV.

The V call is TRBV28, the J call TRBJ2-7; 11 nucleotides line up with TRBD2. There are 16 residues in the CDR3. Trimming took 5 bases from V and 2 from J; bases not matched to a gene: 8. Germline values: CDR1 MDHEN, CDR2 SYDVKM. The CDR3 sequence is CASSPGLAGGPYEQYF. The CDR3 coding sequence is TGTGCCAGCAGTCCCGGCCTAGCGGGAGGTCCCTACGAGCAGTACTTC.

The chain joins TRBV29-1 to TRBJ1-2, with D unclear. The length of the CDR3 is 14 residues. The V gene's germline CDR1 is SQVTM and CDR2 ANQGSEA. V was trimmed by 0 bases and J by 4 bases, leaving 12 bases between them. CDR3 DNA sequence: TGCAGCGTTGAAGATCTGCGACGGTCCTATGGCTACACCTTC. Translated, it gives CSVEDLRRSYGYTF.

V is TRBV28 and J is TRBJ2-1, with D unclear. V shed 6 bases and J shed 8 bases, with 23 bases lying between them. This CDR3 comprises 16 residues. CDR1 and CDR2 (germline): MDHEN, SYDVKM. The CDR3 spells CASSPGFGTSAHEQFF. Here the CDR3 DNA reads TGTGCCAGCAGCCCTGGATTCGGCACCTCTGCCCATGAGCAGTTCTTC.

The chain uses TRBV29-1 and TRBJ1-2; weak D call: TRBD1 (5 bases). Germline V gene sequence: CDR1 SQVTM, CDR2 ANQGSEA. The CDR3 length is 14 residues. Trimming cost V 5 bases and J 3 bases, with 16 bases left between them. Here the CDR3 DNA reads TGCAGCGTTCTCATCAGGGTATCAGACTATGGCTACACCTTC. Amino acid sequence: CSVLIRVSDYGYTF.

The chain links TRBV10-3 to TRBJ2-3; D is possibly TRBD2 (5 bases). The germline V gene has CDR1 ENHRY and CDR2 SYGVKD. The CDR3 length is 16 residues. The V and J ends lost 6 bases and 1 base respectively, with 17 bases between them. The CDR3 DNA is TGTGCCATCAGGAGGACTCACGAACGTGGCACAGATACGCAGTATTTT. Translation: CAIRRTHERGTDTQYF.

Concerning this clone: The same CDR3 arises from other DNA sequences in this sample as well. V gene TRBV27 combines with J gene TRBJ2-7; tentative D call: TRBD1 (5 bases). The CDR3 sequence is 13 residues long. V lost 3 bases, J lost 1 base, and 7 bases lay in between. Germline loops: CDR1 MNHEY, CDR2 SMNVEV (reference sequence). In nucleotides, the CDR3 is TGTGCCAGCAGTTTTAGGGGATCCTACGAGCAGTACTTC. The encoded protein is CASSFRGSYEQYF.

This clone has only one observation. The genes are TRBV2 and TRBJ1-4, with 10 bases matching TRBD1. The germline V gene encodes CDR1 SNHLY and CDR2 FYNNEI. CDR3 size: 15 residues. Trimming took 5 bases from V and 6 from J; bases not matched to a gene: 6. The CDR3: CASSTSGTGDEKLFF. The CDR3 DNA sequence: TGTGCCAGCAGTACATCCGGGACAGGGGATGAAAAACTGTTTTTT.

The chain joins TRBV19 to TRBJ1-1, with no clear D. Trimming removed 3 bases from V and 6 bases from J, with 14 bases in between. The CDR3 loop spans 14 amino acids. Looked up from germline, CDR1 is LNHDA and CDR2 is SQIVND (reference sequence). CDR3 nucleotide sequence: TGTGCCAGTAGTATCCCGCGAGTGCAGCCTGAAGCTTTCTTT. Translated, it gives CASSIPRVQPEAFF.

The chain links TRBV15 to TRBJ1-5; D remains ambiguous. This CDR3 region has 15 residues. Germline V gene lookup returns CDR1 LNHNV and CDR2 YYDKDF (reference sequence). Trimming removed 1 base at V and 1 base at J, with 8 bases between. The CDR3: CATSRVSVSNQPQHF. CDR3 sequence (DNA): TGTGCCACCAGCAGAGTAAGTGTCAGCAATCAGCCCCAGCATTTT. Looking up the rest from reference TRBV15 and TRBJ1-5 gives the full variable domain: DAMVIQNPRYQVTQFGKPVTLSCSQTLNHNVMYWYQQKSSQAPKLLFHYYDKDFNNEADTPDNFQSRRPNTSFCFLDIRSPGLGDTAMYLCATSRVSVSNQPQHFGDGTRLSIL.

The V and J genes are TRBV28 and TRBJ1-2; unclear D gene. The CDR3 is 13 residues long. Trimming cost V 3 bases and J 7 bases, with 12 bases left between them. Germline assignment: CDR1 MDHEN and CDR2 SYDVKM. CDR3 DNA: TGTGCCAGCAGTTTGTTTCAGGCTCTTGGCTACACCTTC. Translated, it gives CASSLFQALGYTF.

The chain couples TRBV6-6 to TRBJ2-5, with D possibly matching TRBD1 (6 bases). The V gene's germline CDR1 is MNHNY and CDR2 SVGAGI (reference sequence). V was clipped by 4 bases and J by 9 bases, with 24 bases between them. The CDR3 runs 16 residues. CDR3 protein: CASSSSSWGPQDAQYF. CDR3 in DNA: TGTGCCAGCAGTTCTTCCTCATGGGGGCCACAAGACGCCCAGTACTTC.

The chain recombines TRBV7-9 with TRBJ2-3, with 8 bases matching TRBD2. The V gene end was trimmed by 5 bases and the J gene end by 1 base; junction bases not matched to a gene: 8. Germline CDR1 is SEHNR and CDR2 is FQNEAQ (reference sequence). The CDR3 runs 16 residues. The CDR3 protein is CASSIPPGGGTDTQYF. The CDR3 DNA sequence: TGTGCCAGCAGCATACCGCCGGGAGGGGGCACAGATACGCAGTATTTT.

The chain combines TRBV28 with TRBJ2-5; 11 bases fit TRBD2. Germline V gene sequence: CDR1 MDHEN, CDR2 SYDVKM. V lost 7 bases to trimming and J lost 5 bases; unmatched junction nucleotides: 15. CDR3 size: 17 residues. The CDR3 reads CASIPGLAVLGRETQYF. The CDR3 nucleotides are TGTGCCAGCATTCCGGGACTAGCGGTCCTCGGACGGGAGACCCAGTACTTC.

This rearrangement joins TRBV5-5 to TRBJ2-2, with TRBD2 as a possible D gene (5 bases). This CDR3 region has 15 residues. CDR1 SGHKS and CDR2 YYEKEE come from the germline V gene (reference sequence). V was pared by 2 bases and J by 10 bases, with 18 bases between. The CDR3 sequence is CASSFTGLQSAELFF. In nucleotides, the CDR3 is TGTGCCAGCAGCTTTACTGGACTTCAGAGCGCGGAGCTGTTTTTT.

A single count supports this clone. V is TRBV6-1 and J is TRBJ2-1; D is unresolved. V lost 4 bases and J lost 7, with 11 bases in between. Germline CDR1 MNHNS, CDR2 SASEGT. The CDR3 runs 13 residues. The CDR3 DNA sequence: TGTGCCAGCAGTGGCCCCCTCCGTAATGAGCAGTTCTTC. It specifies CASSGPLRNEQFF.

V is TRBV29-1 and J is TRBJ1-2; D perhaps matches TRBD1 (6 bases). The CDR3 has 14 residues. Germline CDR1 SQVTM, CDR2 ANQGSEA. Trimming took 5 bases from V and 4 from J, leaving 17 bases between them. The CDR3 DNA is TGCAGCGTTCGAGGGGGAGGGCGACCCTATGGCTACACCTTC. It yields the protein CSVRGGGRPYGYTF.

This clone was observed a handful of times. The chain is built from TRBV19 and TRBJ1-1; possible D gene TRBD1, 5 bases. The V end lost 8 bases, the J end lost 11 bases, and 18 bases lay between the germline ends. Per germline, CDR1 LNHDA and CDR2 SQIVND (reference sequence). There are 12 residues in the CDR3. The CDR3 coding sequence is TGTGCCAGTGGGGGGACCCTGCTGGAGGCTTTCTTT. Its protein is CASGGTLLEAFF.

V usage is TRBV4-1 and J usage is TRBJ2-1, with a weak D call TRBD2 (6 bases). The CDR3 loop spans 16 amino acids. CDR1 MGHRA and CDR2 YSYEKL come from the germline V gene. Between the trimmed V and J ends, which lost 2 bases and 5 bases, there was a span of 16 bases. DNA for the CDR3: TGCGCCAGCAGCCAAAGCCCCCTAGCGAGCGACAATGAGCAGTTCTTC. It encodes CASSQSPLASDNEQFF.

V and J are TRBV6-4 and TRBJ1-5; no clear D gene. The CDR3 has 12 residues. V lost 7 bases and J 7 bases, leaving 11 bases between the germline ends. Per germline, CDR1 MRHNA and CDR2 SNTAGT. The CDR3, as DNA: TGTGCCAGCATGAGGTGGGTGCAGCCCCAGCATTTT. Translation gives CASMRWVQPQHF.

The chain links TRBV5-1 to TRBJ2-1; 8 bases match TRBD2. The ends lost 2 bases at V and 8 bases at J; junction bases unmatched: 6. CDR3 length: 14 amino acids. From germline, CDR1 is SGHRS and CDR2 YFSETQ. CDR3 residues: CASSFGAGEDEQFF. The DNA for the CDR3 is TGCGCCAGCAGCTTTGGAGCGGGAGAGGATGAGCAGTTCTTC.

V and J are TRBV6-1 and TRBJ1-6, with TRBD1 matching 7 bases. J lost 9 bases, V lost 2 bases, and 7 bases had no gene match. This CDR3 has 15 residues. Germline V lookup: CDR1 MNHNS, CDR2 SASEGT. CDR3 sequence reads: CASSELQGGGSPLHF. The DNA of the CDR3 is TGTGCCAGCAGTGAACTCCAGGGGGGTGGTTCACCCCTCCACTTT.